This TCR beta chain is from a study of T-cell memory formation after mild COVID-19. Only a few counts were recorded for this clonotype. TCRdb ran MiXCR on the 5' RACE reads and lists one entry per CDR3 protein. The table shows 280,000 or so distinct CDR3 sequences, with approximately 19% occurring only once. The sequenced sample consisted of PBMCs or a T cell subset sorted from them (not recorded which). This clonotype was sampled from a man younger than 30 who had mild COVID-19 (a few samples of this study predate the infection). Cell type and time point are not known.

The CDR3 DNA reads as TGCAGTGCTTCGACTAGCGGGGGTTACACCGGGGAGCTGTTTTTT. Amino acids: CSASTSGGYTGELFF. The rearrangement joins TRBV20-1 to TRBJ2-2; 12 nucleotides agree with TRBD2. This CDR3 region has 15 residues. Trimming removed 5 bases from V and 3 bases from J; junction bases left unmatched: 4. Germline V gene data show CDR1 as DFQATT and CDR2 as SNEGSKA (reference sequence).